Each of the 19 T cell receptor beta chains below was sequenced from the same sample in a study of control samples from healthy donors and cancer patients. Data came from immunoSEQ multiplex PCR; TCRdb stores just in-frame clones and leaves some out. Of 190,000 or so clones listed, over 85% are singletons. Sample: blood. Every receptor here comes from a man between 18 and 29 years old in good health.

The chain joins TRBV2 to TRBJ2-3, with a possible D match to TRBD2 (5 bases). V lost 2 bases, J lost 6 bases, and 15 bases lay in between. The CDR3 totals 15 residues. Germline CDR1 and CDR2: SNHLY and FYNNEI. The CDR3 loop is CASSERPSPSDTQYF. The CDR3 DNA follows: TGTGCCAGCAGTGAAAGGCCTAGCCCTAGTGATACGCAGTATTTT. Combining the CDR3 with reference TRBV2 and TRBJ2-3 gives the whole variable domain EPEVTQTPSHQVTQMGQEVILRCVPISNHLYFYWYRQILGQKVEFLVSFYNNEISEKSEIFDDQFSVERPDGSNFTLKIRSTKLEDSAMYFCASSERPSPSDTQYFGPGTRLTVL.

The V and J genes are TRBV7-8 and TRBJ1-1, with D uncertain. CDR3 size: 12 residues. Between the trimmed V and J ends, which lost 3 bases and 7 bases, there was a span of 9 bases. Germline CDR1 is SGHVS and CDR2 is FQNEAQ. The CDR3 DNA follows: TGTGCCAGCAGCTTCAGCATGGGTGAAGCTTTCTTT. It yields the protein CASSFSMGEAFF. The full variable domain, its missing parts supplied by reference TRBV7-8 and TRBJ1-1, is GAGVSQSPRYKVAKRGQDVALRCDPISGHVSLFWYQQALGQGPEFLTYFQNEAQLDKSGLPSDRFFAERPEGSVSTLKIQRTQQEDSAVYLCASSFSMGEAFFGQGTRLTVV.

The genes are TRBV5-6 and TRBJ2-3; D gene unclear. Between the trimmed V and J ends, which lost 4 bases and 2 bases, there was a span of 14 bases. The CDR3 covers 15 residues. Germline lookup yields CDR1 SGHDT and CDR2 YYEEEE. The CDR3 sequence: CASSRRGFNTDTQYF. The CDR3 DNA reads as TGTGCCAGCAGCCGTCGAGGATTTAACACAGATACGCAGTATTTT.

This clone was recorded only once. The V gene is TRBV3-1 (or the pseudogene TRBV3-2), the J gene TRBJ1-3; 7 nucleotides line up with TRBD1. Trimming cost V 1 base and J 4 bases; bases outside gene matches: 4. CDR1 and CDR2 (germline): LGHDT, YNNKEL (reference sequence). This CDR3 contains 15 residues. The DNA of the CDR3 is TGTGCCAGCAGCCAAGTCGGACAGGCCGGAAACACCATATATTTT. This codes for CASSQVGQAGNTIYF.

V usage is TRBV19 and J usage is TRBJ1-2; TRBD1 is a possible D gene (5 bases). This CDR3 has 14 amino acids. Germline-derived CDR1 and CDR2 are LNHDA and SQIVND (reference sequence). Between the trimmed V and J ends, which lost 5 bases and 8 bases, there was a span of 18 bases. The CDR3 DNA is TGTGCCAGTAGTGCATTACAGGATTGGGAAGGCTACACCTTC. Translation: CASSALQDWEGYTF.

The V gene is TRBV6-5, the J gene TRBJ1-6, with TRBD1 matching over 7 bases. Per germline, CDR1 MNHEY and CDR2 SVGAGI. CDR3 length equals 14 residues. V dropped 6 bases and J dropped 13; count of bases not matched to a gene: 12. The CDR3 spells CASREVTGENPLHF. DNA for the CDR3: TGTGCCAGCAGGGAGGTAACAGGGGAGAATCCCCTCCACTTT.

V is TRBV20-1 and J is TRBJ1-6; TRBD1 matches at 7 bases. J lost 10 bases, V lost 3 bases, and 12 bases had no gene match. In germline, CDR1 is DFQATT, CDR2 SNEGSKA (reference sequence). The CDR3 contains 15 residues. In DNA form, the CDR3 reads TGCAGTGCTAGTTCGACAGGGTATTTGGGGTCACCCCTCCACTTT. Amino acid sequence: CSASSTGYLGSPLHF.

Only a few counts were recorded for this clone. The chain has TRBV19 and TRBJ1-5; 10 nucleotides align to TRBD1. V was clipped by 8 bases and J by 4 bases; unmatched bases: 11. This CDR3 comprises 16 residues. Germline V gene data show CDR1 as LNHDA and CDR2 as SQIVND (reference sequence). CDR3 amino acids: CASLADRGLGNQPQHF. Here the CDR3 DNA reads TGTGCCAGTTTGGCCGACAGGGGGCTTGGAAATCAGCCCCAGCATTTT.

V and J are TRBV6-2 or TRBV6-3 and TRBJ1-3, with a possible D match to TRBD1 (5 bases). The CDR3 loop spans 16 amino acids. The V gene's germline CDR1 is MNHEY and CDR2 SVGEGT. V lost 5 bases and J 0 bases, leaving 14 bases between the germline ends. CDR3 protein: CASSTQQESSGNTIYF. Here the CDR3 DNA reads TGTGCCAGCAGTACTCAACAGGAGAGCTCTGGAAACACCATATATTTT.

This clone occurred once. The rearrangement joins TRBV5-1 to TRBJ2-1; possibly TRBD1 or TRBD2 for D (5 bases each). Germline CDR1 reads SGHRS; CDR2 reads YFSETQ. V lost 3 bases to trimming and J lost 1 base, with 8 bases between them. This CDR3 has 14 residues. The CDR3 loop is CASSWGGSYNEQFF. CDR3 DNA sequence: TGCGCCAGCAGCTGGGGCGGGTCCTACAATGAGCAGTTCTTC.

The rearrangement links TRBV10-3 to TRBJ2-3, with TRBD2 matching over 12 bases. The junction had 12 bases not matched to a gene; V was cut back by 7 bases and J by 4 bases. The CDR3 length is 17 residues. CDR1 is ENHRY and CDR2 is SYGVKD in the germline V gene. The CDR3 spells CAITARTSGVFADTQYF. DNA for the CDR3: TGTGCCATCACCGCCAGGACTAGCGGGGTATTCGCAGATACGCAGTATTTT.

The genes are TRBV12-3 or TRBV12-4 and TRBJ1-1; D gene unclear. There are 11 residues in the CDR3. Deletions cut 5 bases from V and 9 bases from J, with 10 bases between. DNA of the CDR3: TGTGCCAGCAGTACTGACCCCAAAGCTTTCTTT. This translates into CASSTDPKAFF.

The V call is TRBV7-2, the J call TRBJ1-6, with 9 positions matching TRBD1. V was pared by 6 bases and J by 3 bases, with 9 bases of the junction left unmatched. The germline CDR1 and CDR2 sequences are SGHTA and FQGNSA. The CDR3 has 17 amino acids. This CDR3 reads CASRDTGGFYYNSPLHF. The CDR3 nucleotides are TGTGCCAGCAGGGATACAGGGGGCTTTTACTATAATTCACCCCTCCACTTT.

The CDR3 bases are TGTGCCATCAGTGGTTTGTTGGGAAACTACTATGGCTACACCTTC. Translation gives CAISGLLGNYYGYTF. The chain employs TRBV10-3 and TRBJ1-2; D remains ambiguous. The CDR3 runs 15 residues. Germline CDR1 reads ENHRY; CDR2 reads SYGVKD. V dropped 4 bases and J dropped 3 bases, with 15 bases sitting between them.

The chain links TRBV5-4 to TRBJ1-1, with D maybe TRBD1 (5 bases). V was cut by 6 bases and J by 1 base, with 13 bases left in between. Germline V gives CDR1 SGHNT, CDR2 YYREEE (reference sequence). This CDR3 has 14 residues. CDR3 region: CASNQGTGNTEAFF. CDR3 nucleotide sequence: TGTGCCAGCAACCAAGGGACTGGGAACACTGAAGCTTTCTTT.

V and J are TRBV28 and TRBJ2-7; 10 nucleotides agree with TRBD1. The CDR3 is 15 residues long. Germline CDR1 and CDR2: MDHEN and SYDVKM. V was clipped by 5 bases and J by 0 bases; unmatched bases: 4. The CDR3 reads CASSQTGGRSYEQYF. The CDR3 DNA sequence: TGTGCCAGCAGTCAGACAGGGGGCCGCTCCTACGAGCAGTACTTC.

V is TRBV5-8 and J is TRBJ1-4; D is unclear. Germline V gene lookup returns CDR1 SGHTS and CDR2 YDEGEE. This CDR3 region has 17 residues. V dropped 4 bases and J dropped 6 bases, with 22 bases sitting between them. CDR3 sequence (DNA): TGTGCCAGCAGCCTAGTTTACGTGGGATTGGCACATGAAAAACTGTTTTTT. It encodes CASSLVYVGLAHEKLFF.

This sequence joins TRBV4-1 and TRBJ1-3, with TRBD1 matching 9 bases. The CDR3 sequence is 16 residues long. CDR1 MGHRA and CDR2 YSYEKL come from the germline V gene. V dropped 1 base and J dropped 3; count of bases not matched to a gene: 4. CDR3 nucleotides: TGCGCCAGCAGCCAAGGGACAGGGGTCCTTGGAAACACCATATATTTT. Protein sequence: CASSQGTGVLGNTIYF.

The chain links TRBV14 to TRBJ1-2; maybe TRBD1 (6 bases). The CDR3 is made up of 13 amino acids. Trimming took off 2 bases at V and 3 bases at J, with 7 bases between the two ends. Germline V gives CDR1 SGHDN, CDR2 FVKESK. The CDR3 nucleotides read TGTGCCAGCAGCCAATGGACAGACTATGGCTACACCTTC. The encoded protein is CASSQWTDYGYTF.